The 10 T cell receptor beta chains below come from one sample, sequenced in a study of blood T cells in healthy people across ages. It was with a sample-barcoded 5' primer and a J-beta primer mix that a second PCR of roughly 7 to 12 cycles was run. TCRdb re-called the 5' RACE reads with MiXCR, one entry per CDR3 protein. Of some 850,000 distinct CDR3 sequences in the sample, about 26% were seen once. These data also formed part of another study, on T cells of mothers and their children.

Sequencing input: blood. These receptors were obtained from a boy younger than 18 in good health.

The chain employs TRBV6-2 or TRBV6-3 and TRBJ2-7, with TRBD1 as a possible D gene (6 bases). Per germline, CDR1 MNHEY and CDR2 SVGEGT. V shed 2 bases and J shed 0 bases, with 8 bases lying between them. The CDR3 extends over 14 amino acids. In nucleotides, the CDR3 is TGTGCCAGCAGTTACGGGACACACTCCTACGAGCAGTACTTC. This sequence encodes CASSYGTHSYEQYF.

This clonotype was counted only a few times. The chain has TRBV9 and TRBJ2-3, with D perhaps given as TRBD1 or TRBD2 (5 bases each). The germline CDR1 and CDR2 sequences are SGDLS and YYNGEE. V gave up 0 bases and J gave up 3 bases, with 11 bases separating them. The CDR3 has 15 amino acids. The CDR3 sequence is CASSVDRGGTDTQYF. The CDR3, as DNA: TGTGCCAGCAGCGTAGACCGGGGCGGAACAGATACGCAGTATTTT.

In its sample, this clonotype was seen a few times. This chain links TRBV11-2 with TRBJ2-1; D may be TRBD1 (6 bases). The DNA end lines up better with TRBJ2-5; the J call may be wrong. The CDR3 totals 13 residues. The V gene's germline CDR1 is SGHAT and CDR2 FQNNGV. Here the CDR3 DNA reads TGTGCCAGCAGCGGGGACAAGGGAGAGACCCAGTACTTC. It specifies CASSGDKGETQYF.

This chain links TRBV3-1 with TRBJ2-1; the D is unclear. The V gene lost 3 bases and the J gene lost 9 bases, with 21 bases spanning the gap. Germline V CDR1 and CDR2: LGHDT, YNNKEL (reference sequence). CDR3 length: 16 amino acids. CDR3 loop: CASSQMGPVGRTEQFF. CDR3 DNA sequence: TGTGCCAGCAGCCAGATGGGCCCGGTCGGGCGCACTGAGCAGTTCTTC.

This clonotype was observed many times. The CDR3 loop reads CASSLDPTGGETQYF. In nucleotides, the CDR3 is TGCGCCAGCAGCTTGGACCCGACAGGGGGAGAGACCCAGTACTTC. This sequence joins TRBV5-1 and TRBJ2-5; 9 nucleotides line up with TRBD1. The CDR3 totals 15 residues. V gave up 0 bases and J gave up 4 bases; unmatched junction bases: 4. Germline CDR1 is SGHRS and CDR2 is YFSETQ.

V usage is TRBV4-2 and J usage is TRBJ2-7; 8 bases align to TRBD2. Germline loops: CDR1 LGHNA, CDR2 YNFKEQ. With V trimmed by 2 bases and J by 2 bases, 5 bases remained unmatched. This CDR3 spans 15 amino acids. In DNA form, the CDR3 reads TGTGCCAGCAGCCAATTAGCGGGGTATACCTACGAGCAGTACTTC. It codes for CASSQLAGYTYEQYF.

The CDR3 sequence is CSVASGVGTDTQYF. Here the CDR3 DNA reads TGCAGCGTTGCGTCCGGGGTGGGTACAGATACGCAGTATTTT. The chain links TRBV29-1 to TRBJ2-3, with D possibly TRBD2 on 5 matching bases. CDR3 length: 14 residues. The V gene's germline CDR1 is SQVTM and CDR2 ANQGSEA. Trimming cost V 4 bases and J 3 bases, with 14 bases left between them.

The chain combines TRBV30 with TRBJ2-7; D not certain. The length of the CDR3 is 14 residues. Trimming left V 0 bases short and J 2 bases short, with 11 bases between. Germline CDR1 and CDR2: GTSNPN and SVGIG (reference sequence). CDR3 nucleotides: TGTGCCTGGAGTGTACTCCGAACCACCTACGAGCAGTACTTC. It codes for CAWSVLRTTYEQYF. The variable domain in full, completed from reference TRBV30 and TRBJ2-7, reads SQTIHQWPATLVQPVGSPLSLECTVEGTSNPNLYWYRQAAGRGLQLLFYSVGIGQISSEVPQNLSASRPQDRQFILSSKKLLLSDSGFYLCAWSVLRTTYEQYFGPGTRLTVT.

This clonotype appeared a few times. V usage is TRBV7-9 and J usage is TRBJ2-5; no clear D. In germline, CDR1 is SEHNR, CDR2 FQNEAQ (reference sequence). The CDR3 runs 10 residues. Deletions cut 5 bases from V and 10 bases from J, with 8 bases between. CDR3 loop: CASSPNGQYF. For the CDR3, the DNA is TGTGCCAGCAGCCCAAACGGCCAGTACTTC.

This sequence joins TRBV6-6 and TRBJ2-7; TRBD1 matches 11 bases. From germline, CDR1 is MNHNY and CDR2 SVGAGI (reference sequence). The CDR3 runs to 15 residues. The V segment lost 7 bases and the J segment 3 bases; nucleotides outside the gene matches: 8. CDR3 DNA sequence: TGTGCCAGCACCCCTCGAGGGACAGGGGGCTACGAGCAGTACTTC. It codes for CASTPRGTGGYEQYF.